Presented here are 21 T cell receptor beta chains from one specimen sequenced in a study of blood T cell repertoires in COVID-19. Produced via immunoSEQ multiplex PCR; TCRdb's table is partial and in-frame only. The sample has approximately 330,000 clones, approximately 86% seen once; the top ten hold about 4.2%. The sequenced sample consisted of PBMCs or T cells enriched from blood (not recorded which). Receptor source: a woman aged 40 to 55 with acute COVID-19.

The chain combines TRBV6-1 with TRBJ2-2; 13 nucleotides agree with TRBD2. The CDR3 loop spans 18 amino acids. Per germline, CDR1 MNHNS and CDR2 SASEGT. After removal of 4 bases from V and 0 bases from J, the junction contained 5 bases not matched to a gene. CDR3 amino acids: CASSGLAGGLANTGELFF. CDR3 nucleotide sequence: TGTGCCAGCAGTGGACTAGCGGGGGGCCTCGCGAACACCGGGGAGCTGTTTTTT.

The chain has TRBV12-3 or TRBV12-4 and TRBJ2-1; D gene unclear. Between the trimmed V and J ends, which lost 7 bases and 7 bases, there was a span of 14 bases. This CDR3 region has 13 residues. The CDR3 DNA reads TGTGCCAGCACCCCAAGGTCGGAGAATGAGCAGTTCTTC. This translates into CASTPRSENEQFF.

The V call is TRBV24-1, the J call TRBJ2-7; 8 positions agree with TRBD1. Germline loops: CDR1 KGHDR, CDR2 SFDVKD. This CDR3 is built from 15 residues. V shed 3 bases, J shed 2 bases, and the junction held 5 bases outside the gene matches. CDR3 amino acids: CATSDPNRGTYEQYF. CDR3 DNA: TGTGCCACCAGTGATCCTAACAGGGGGACCTACGAGCAGTACTTC.

The chain couples TRBV19 to TRBJ1-5, with D hard to call. Germline CDR1 is LNHDA and CDR2 is SQIVND (reference sequence). CDR3 size: 12 residues. The V gene lost 2 bases and the J gene lost 8 bases, with 7 bases spanning the gap. The CDR3 protein is CASSIKREPQHF. The CDR3 DNA sequence: TGTGCCAGTAGTATAAAGAGAGAGCCCCAGCATTTT. The full variable domain, in which reference TRBV19 and TRBJ1-5 provide the parts outside the CDR3, is DGGITQSPKYLFRKEGQNVTLSCEQNLNHDAMYWYRQDPGQGLRLIYYSQIVNDFQKGDIAEGYSVSREKKESFPLTVTSAQKNPTAFYLCASSIKREPQHFGDGTRLSIL.

For this clone: A junction end diverges from the germline sequence, so it may reflect a read error. The chain joins TRBV20-1 to TRBJ2-1; D is uncertain. Germline V gene sequence: CDR1 DFQATT, CDR2 SNEGSKA (reference sequence). CDR3 length equals 11 residues. The CDR3 DNA follows: TGCAGTGCTAGCTCCGACAATGAGCAGTTCTTC. As protein: CSASSDNEQFF.

The chain links TRBV4-1 to TRBJ2-4; no clear D. Trimming shortened V by 1 base and J by 8 bases, and 21 bases separated the two germline ends. Germline assignment: CDR1 MGHRA and CDR2 YSYEKL. The CDR3 runs 17 residues. Here the CDR3 reads CASSQGRLKQLGDIQYF. The CDR3 DNA sequence: TGCGCCAGCAGCCAAGGACGGTTGAAACAGTTAGGCGACATTCAGTACTTC.

As DNA, the CDR3 is TGTGCCAGCAGCCTACAGACAGGGAGTACTGAAGCTTTCTTT. Translating gives CASSLQTGSTEAFF. The chain uses TRBV9 and TRBJ1-1; 7 bases line up with TRBD1. The CDR3 covers 14 residues. J was trimmed by 5 bases and V by 4 bases; bases with no gene match: 8. The germline V gene has CDR1 SGDLS and CDR2 YYNGEE.

This chain uses TRBV19 with TRBJ1-5; TRBD1 agrees at 9 bases. Germline V CDR1 and CDR2: LNHDA, SQIVND (reference sequence). The ends lost 5 bases at V and 6 bases at J; junction bases unmatched: 8. The CDR3 spans 15 residues. The CDR3 DNA reads TGTGCCAGTAGTCCATGGACAGGGGCTGGTCAGCCCCAGCATTTT. Translating gives CASSPWTGAGQPQHF.

The V and J genes are TRBV7-2 and TRBJ2-2; 12 positions agree with TRBD2. This CDR3 has 16 amino acids. The V gene's germline CDR1 is SGHTA and CDR2 FQGNSA. Trimming cost V 4 bases and J 6 bases; bases outside gene matches: 6. In DNA form, the CDR3 reads TGTGCCAGCAGCTACAGGACTAGCGGGAAGGCCGGGGAGCTGTTTTTT. Encoded protein: CASSYRTSGKAGELFF.

This rearrangement joins TRBV7-9 to TRBJ1-5; the match to TRBD1 covers 9 bases. Germline V CDR1 and CDR2: SEHNR, FQNEAQ (reference sequence). This CDR3 region has 14 residues. V lost 7 bases, J lost 5 bases, and 6 bases stayed unmatched. CDR3 sequence (DNA): TGTGCCAGCACCGACGACAGGGGGTATCAGCCCCAGCATTTT. As protein: CASTDDRGYQPQHF.

The rearrangement joins TRBV5-1 to TRBJ2-2; D possibly corresponds to TRBD2 (5 bases). Trimming stripped 0 bases from V and 3 bases from J, with 12 bases between. CDR3 length: 16 amino acids. Germline V gene lookup returns CDR1 SGHRS and CDR2 YFSETQ. The CDR3, as DNA: TGCGCCAGCAGCTTGGGTCTAGCCGCCTACACCGGGGAGCTGTTTTTT. Translated, it gives CASSLGLAAYTGELFF.

The chain recombines TRBV6-6 with TRBJ2-7, with a weak D call TRBD2 (6 bases). This CDR3 is 13 amino acids long. Germline lookup yields CDR1 MNHNY and CDR2 SVGAGI (reference sequence). With 6 bases removed from V and 3 bases from J, the gap between germline ends came to 12 bases. CDR3 in amino acids: CASSIADYYEQYF. CDR3 bases: TGTGCCAGCAGCATAGCGGATTACTACGAGCAGTACTTC.

This clone was seen just once. The chain uses TRBV11-3 and TRBJ2-5, with 8 bases lining up with TRBD1. Looked up from germline, CDR1 is SGHNT and CDR2 is YENEEA. The CDR3 totals 16 residues. With V trimmed by 5 bases and J by 0 bases, 8 bases remained unmatched. The CDR3 DNA reads as TGTGCCAGCAGCCGTGGACAGGGTGGTAACCAAGAGACCCAGTACTTC. As protein: CASSRGQGGNQETQYF.

The V and J genes are TRBV4-1 and TRBJ1-1; 8 bases agree with TRBD1. CDR3 length equals 15 residues. Germline values: CDR1 MGHRA, CDR2 YSYEKL. After removal of 4 bases from V and 1 base from J, the junction contained 5 bases not matched to a gene. In DNA, the CDR3 is TGCGCCAGCAGCCGGGACAGGAACCCGAACACTGAAGCTTTCTTT. Its protein product is CASSRDRNPNTEAFF.

The CDR3 loop is CASSFFKDSTGELFF. For the CDR3, the DNA is TGCGCCAGCAGCTTTTTTAAGGACAGCACCGGGGAGCTGTTTTTT. The V and J genes are TRBV5-1 and TRBJ2-2; D may be TRBD1 (6 bases). The CDR3 runs to 15 residues. V was pared by 2 bases and J by 4 bases, with 12 bases between. CDR1 and CDR2 from the germline V gene are SGHRS and YFSETQ.

There are a few counts of this clone. This CDR3 reads CASRGQASHEQYF. In nucleotides, the CDR3 is TGTGCCAGCAGGGGACAGGCGAGCCACGAGCAGTACTTC. The V gene is TRBV2, the J gene TRBJ2-7, with 8 bases that match TRBD1. CDR1 is SNHLY, CDR2 FYNNEI, per germline. V dropped 6 bases and J dropped 5; count of bases not matched to a gene: 6. The CDR3 spans 13 residues.

V usage is TRBV6-5 and J usage is TRBJ1-5, with a possible D match to TRBD1 (5 bases). V was cut by 6 bases and J by 3 bases, with 15 bases left in between. This CDR3 has 15 amino acids. CDR1 MNHEY and CDR2 SVGAGI come from the germline V gene. The chain's CDR3 is CASSPRQFSNQPQHF. CDR3 DNA: TGTGCCAGCAGCCCGAGACAGTTTTCCAATCAGCCCCAGCATTTT.

This chain uses TRBV12-3 or TRBV12-4 with TRBJ2-2; D unresolved. The V end was cut by 6 bases, the J end by 5 bases, with 7 bases between. The CDR3 is 12 amino acids. The CDR3 loop reads CASRVLTGELFF. Here the CDR3 DNA reads TGTGCCAGCAGAGTACTAACCGGGGAGCTGTTTTTT.

The J gene is TRBJ2-5, the V gene TRBV5-6; TRBD2 matches 13 bases. Trimming cost V 1 base and J 5 bases; bases outside gene matches: 8. The CDR3 has 17 amino acids. Germline CDR1 and CDR2: SGHDT and YYEEEE. CDR3 loop: CASSLRTSGGGKETQYF. The DNA of the CDR3 is TGTGCCAGCAGCTTGAGGACTAGCGGGGGAGGGAAGGAGACCCAGTACTTC.

Here the CDR3 DNA reads TGTGCCAGCACCTCGGGACAGGGTTACCCTACGGATGGCTACACCTTC. This codes for CASTSGQGYPTDGYTF. The chain has TRBV13 and TRBJ1-2; the match to TRBD1 covers 9 bases. The junction had 15 bases not matched to a gene; V was cut back by 7 bases and J by 6 bases. This CDR3 has 16 residues. Germline assignment: CDR1 PRHDT and CDR2 FYEKMQ (reference sequence). The full variable domain, completed using reference TRBV13 and TRBJ1-2, is AAGVIQSPRHLIKEKRETATLKCYPIPRHDTVYWYQQGPGQDPQFLISFYEKMQSDKGSIPDRFSAQQFSDYHSELNMSSLELGDSALYFCASTSGQGYPTDGYTFGSGTRLTVV.

V is TRBV29-1 and J is TRBJ2-1, with D maybe TRBD1 (5 bases). Germline lookup yields CDR1 SQVTM and CDR2 ANQGSEA. V was shortened by 3 bases and J by 4 bases, with 13 bases between the two germline ends. CDR3 length: 14 amino acids. The DNA of the CDR3 is TGCAGCGTTGAGAGCAGGGCGTTGTACAATGAGCAGTTCTTC. This translates into CSVESRALYNEQFF.